Shown below are 3 T cell receptor beta chains from a single sample sequenced in a study of Tregs in tolerant kidney transplant recipients. These receptors lack a known antigen. The method was immunoSEQ multiplex PCR; TCRdb's version includes in-frame clones alone and lacks a portion of them. The sample has under 14,000 clones, about 93% seen once; the top ten hold 5.5% to 7%. The sequenced sample was Tregs from blood cultured with allogeneic cells, obtained before the transplant. The receptors originated from a human patient who received a combined kidney and bone marrow transplant.

The chain combines TRBV18 with TRBJ2-1; 8 bases align to TRBD2. Trimming cost V 8 bases and J 6 bases; bases outside gene matches: 6. The CDR3 length is 13 residues. CDR1 and CDR2 from the germline V gene are KGHSH and LQKENI. CDR3 sequence reads: CASRRGGGNEQFF. The CDR3 nucleotides are TGTGCCAGCCGACGGGGGGGCGGCAATGAGCAGTTCTTC.

The chain joins TRBV11-3 to TRBJ2-6; D not certain. With 0 bases removed from V and 2 bases from J, the gap between germline ends came to 2 bases. Germline V CDR1 and CDR2: SGHNT, YENEEA. The CDR3 covers 14 residues. For the CDR3, the DNA is TGTGCCAGCAGCTTAGAAGCTGGGGCCAACGTCCTGACTTTC. Amino acid sequence: CASSLEAGANVLTF.

The J gene is TRBJ2-6, the V gene TRBV15; TRBD1 might be the D (6 bases). V was shortened by 0 bases and J by 2 bases, with 8 bases between the two germline ends. The germline V gene has CDR1 LNHNV and CDR2 YYDKDF (reference sequence). The CDR3 is 16 amino acids. CDR3 in DNA: TGTGCCACCAGCAGAGAGCACAGGGCTGGGGCCAACGTCCTGACTTTC. Translating gives CATSREHRAGANVLTF.